The present TCR beta chain was sequenced within a study of cytomegalovirus exposure and HLA in healthy donors. About the study: Among around 200 million T cells, an earlier analysis found about 110 million unique TCR beta sequences.

Remarks on this clone: Antigen: not known.

The PCR ran on 60 Vbeta and 13 Jbeta primers. Study processing details: As a later analysis found, there were 80 million or so unique TCR beta chains, of which about 10 million were shared. Measured with immunoSEQ multiplex PCR; TCRdb has only the in-frame clones, and not every one. The V and J calls and the clone size are those of that table, but D and trimming were determined from the DNA. The data show hundreds of thousands of clones, roughly 75% seen once. Whole-study results and caveats: Immune exposure was documented only through CMV serostatus.

Trimming shortened V by 6 bases and J by 0 bases, and 9 bases separated the two germline ends. This CDR3 is built from 14 residues. The germline V gene has CDR1 MNHNY and CDR2 SVGAGI (reference sequence). This chain connects TRBV6-6 to TRBJ1-3; unclear D gene. This TCR came from a woman in her twenties or thirties in good health and CMV-seronegative. Sequenced sample: PBMCs. CDR3 region: CASSYMSSGNTIYF. CDR3 in DNA: TGTGCCAGCAGCTACATGAGCTCTGGAAACACCATATATTTT.